These 24 T cell receptor beta chains originate from one sample sequenced in a study of blood T cell repertoires in COVID-19. Method: immunoSEQ multiplex PCR; TCRdb's copy keeps in-frame clones and lacks some. Here the sample spans roughly 240,000 clones, around 86% being singletons. Material: peripheral blood. Receptors were obtained from a man between 18 and 35 years old with active or convalescent COVID-19.

As for this clone: Other DNA sequences in the sample encode the same CDR3. The V and J genes are TRBV7-3 and TRBJ1-1, with D perhaps matching TRBD1 (5 bases). The CDR3 has 13 residues. The germline gives CDR1 SGHTA, CDR2 FQGTGA. Trimming cost V 2 bases and J 1 base, with 5 bases left between them. The CDR3: CASSLGQNTEAFF. The DNA for the CDR3 is TGTGCCAGCAGCTTAGGACAGAACACTGAAGCTTTCTTT.

This clone was detected ten times or more. The chain has TRBV4-2 and TRBJ1-1; D gene ambiguous. The CDR3 has 15 residues. The germline V and J ends were trimmed by 1 base and 8 bases, with 17 bases remaining between them. Germline V gene data show CDR1 as LGHNA and CDR2 as YNFKEQ. The CDR3 protein is CASSQVGDGSKEAFF. Written as DNA, the CDR3 is TGTGCCAGCAGCCAAGTCGGTGACGGGAGTAAGGAAGCTTTCTTT.

The V gene is TRBV29-1, the J gene TRBJ2-1; D is undetermined. V was pared by 3 bases and J by 0 bases, with 15 bases between. Germline V CDR1 and CDR2: SQVTM, ANQGSEA. The CDR3 totals 16 residues. CDR3 in DNA: TGCAGCGTTGAGAGCGCTTACACCTCCTCCTACAATGAGCAGTTCTTC. Its protein is CSVESAYTSSYNEQFF.

CDR3 sequence (DNA): TGTGCCAGCAGCCAAGTCGCCGGACAGGGAGAGACCCAGTACTTC. As protein: CASSQVAGQGETQYF. The chain links TRBV4-2 to TRBJ2-5, with 8 positions matching TRBD1. With V trimmed by 1 base and J by 4 bases, 5 bases remained unmatched. Germline CDR1 LGHNA, CDR2 YNFKEQ. This CDR3 has 15 residues.

The chain carries TRBV4-2 and TRBJ1-1; D not resolved. The V end was cut by 1 base, the J end by 9 bases, with 15 bases between. The CDR3 sequence is 14 residues long. CDR1 is LGHNA and CDR2 is YNFKEQ in the germline V gene. The chain's CDR3 is CASSQVDSLGQAFF. CDR3 bases: TGTGCCAGCAGCCAAGTGGACTCACTCGGCCAAGCTTTCTTT.

The gene calls are TRBV19 and TRBJ1-5; the match to TRBD1 covers 7 bases. The CDR3 is made up of 14 amino acids. Germline values: CDR1 LNHDA, CDR2 SQIVND (reference sequence). V gave up 4 bases and J gave up 4 bases; unmatched junction bases: 4. The CDR3 bases are TGTGCCAGTAGTAGGACAGGAGAAAATCAGCCCCAGCATTTT. This codes for CASSRTGENQPQHF.

The chain has TRBV4-1 and TRBJ1-2; the match to TRBD1 covers 8 bases. This CDR3 has 15 residues. With V trimmed by 3 bases and J by 6 bases, 9 bases remained unmatched. The germline V gene encodes CDR1 MGHRA and CDR2 YSYEKL. Written as DNA, the CDR3 is TGCGCCAGCAGCCAGATGGGACAGGAGAATGATGGCTACACCTTC. Translated: CASSQMGQENDGYTF.

The CDR3: CASCRLGQPQHF. CDR3 in DNA: TGTGCCAGCTGCAGGTTAGGCCAGCCCCAGCATTTT. V is TRBV6-5 and J is TRBJ1-5; D uncertain. V lost 8 bases, J lost 7 bases, and 12 bases lay in between. Germline lookup yields CDR1 MNHEY and CDR2 SVGAGI. This CDR3 has 12 amino acids.

This chain uses TRBV18 with TRBJ1-5; 8 bases fit TRBD1. The CDR3 is 15 residues long. V lost 3 bases and J lost 7; bases outside the gene matches: 8. The germline gives CDR1 KGHSH, CDR2 LQKENI. Here the CDR3 reads CASSPGQGAVQPQHF. For the CDR3, the DNA is TGTGCCAGCTCACCCGGGCAGGGGGCTGTCCAGCCCCAGCATTTT.

The chain is built from TRBV7-6 and TRBJ1-5, with D possibly TRBD1 on 5 matching bases. CDR1 is SGHVS and CDR2 is FNYEAQ in the germline V gene. Trimming took off 4 bases at V and 6 bases at J, with 16 bases between the two ends. The CDR3 consists of 15 residues. This CDR3 is CASSSDRQPGQPQHF. Written as DNA, the CDR3 is TGTGCCAGCAGCTCCGACAGACAACCGGGTCAGCCCCAGCATTTT.

The chain has TRBV3-1 (or the pseudogene TRBV3-2) and TRBJ2-3; 8 bases align to TRBD2. Germline V gives CDR1 LGHDT, CDR2 YNNKEL (reference sequence). The V segment lost 5 bases and the J segment 8 bases; nucleotides outside the gene matches: 12. CDR3 length: 15 amino acids. Written as DNA, the CDR3 is TGTGCCAGCAGCGTCGGGGGGGCTATAAGTGGTACGCAGTATTTT. Residues: CASSVGGAISGTQYF.

The chain couples TRBV27 to TRBJ1-3; possibly TRBD1 for D (5 bases). The CDR3 spans 14 residues. CDR1 is MNHEY and CDR2 is SMNVEV in the germline V gene (reference sequence). Trimming shortened V by 3 bases and J by 4 bases, and 10 bases separated the two germline ends. The CDR3 is CASSFIGGGNTIYF. Written as DNA, the CDR3 is TGTGCCAGCAGTTTTATCGGGGGAGGAAACACCATATATTTT.

The chain has TRBV10-2 and TRBJ2-5, with TRBD1 matching over 7 bases. The CDR3 has 14 amino acids. J was trimmed by 2 bases and V by 6 bases; bases with no gene match: 6. The germline V gene encodes CDR1 WSHSY and CDR2 SAAADI. The CDR3: CASSGTGAQETQYF. The CDR3 bases are TGCGCCAGCAGCGGAACAGGGGCGCAAGAGACCCAGTACTTC.

The gene calls are TRBV2 and TRBJ1-6, with D tentatively TRBD1 (6 bases). Germline V gene sequence: CDR1 SNHLY, CDR2 FYNNEI. V lost 7 bases, J lost 1 base, and 8 bases lay in between. This CDR3 has 14 amino acids. Here the CDR3 DNA reads TGTGCCAGCACAGGGGATTCCTATAATTCACCCCTCCACTTT. Amino acids: CASTGDSYNSPLHF.

The rearrangement links TRBV12-3 or TRBV12-4 to TRBJ1-1; D remains unclear. The CDR3 spans 13 residues. V was clipped by 6 bases and J by 0 bases, with 8 bases between them. The CDR3 DNA is TGTGCCAGCAGGCCCCTAATGAACACTGAAGCTTTCTTT. Amino acid sequence: CASRPLMNTEAFF.

The gene calls are TRBV6-5 and TRBJ2-2; D is possibly TRBD1 (5 bases). Germline V CDR1 and CDR2: MNHEY, SVGAGI. The CDR3 sequence is 14 residues long. The V end was cut by 7 bases, the J end by 6 bases, with 15 bases between. The CDR3 here is CASIPIKGSGELFF. Here the CDR3 DNA reads TGTGCCAGCATACCCATTAAGGGGTCCGGGGAGCTGTTTTTT.

The J gene is TRBJ1-5, the V gene TRBV30; D is ambiguous. Trimming shortened V by 1 base and J by 4 bases, and 14 bases separated the two germline ends. Per germline, CDR1 GTSNPN and CDR2 SVGIG (reference sequence). CDR3 size: 15 residues. The CDR3 region is CAWSGLSVLNQPQHF. Written as DNA, the CDR3 is TGTGCCTGGAGTGGGTTGTCAGTCCTGAATCAGCCCCAGCATTTT. Complete variable domain (other parts from reference TRBV30 and TRBJ1-5): SQTIHQWPATLVQPVGSPLSLECTVEGTSNPNLYWYRQAAGRGLQLLFYSVGIGQISSEVPQNLSASRPQDRQFILSSKKLLLSDSGFYLCAWSGLSVLNQPQHFGDGTRLSIL.

The chain uses TRBV3-1 (or the pseudogene TRBV3-2) and TRBJ2-3; 9 bases fit TRBD1. The CDR3 runs 16 residues. The germline CDR1 and CDR2 sequences are LGHDT and YNNKEL (reference sequence). V shed 4 bases and J 1 base; nucleotides not matched to a gene: 6. The CDR3 DNA follows: TGTGCCAGCAGCCCAGAACAGGGGGCGGGCACAGATACGCAGTATTTT. This sequence encodes CASSPEQGAGTDTQYF.

The chain joins TRBV3-1 (or the pseudogene TRBV3-2) to TRBJ1-6; possibly TRBD1 for D (5 bases). The CDR3 has 16 residues. Germline V gene lookup returns CDR1 LGHDT and CDR2 YNNKEL (reference sequence). V was shortened by 3 bases and J by 3 bases, with 12 bases between the two germline ends. CDR3 in amino acids: CASSHLREGYNSPLHF. The CDR3 DNA is TGTGCCAGCAGCCACCTCAGGGAGGGCTATAATTCACCCCTCCACTTT.

This sequence joins TRBV18 and TRBJ2-5, with D perhaps matching TRBD2 (5 bases). The CDR3 is 14 amino acids. The V end lost 2 bases, the J end lost 3 bases, and 10 bases lay between the germline ends. Germline CDR1 KGHSH, CDR2 LQKENI. CDR3 loop: CASSPGREEETQYF. The CDR3 nucleotides read TGTGCCAGCTCACCAGGACGGGAAGAAGAGACCCAGTACTTC.

The chain is built from TRBV6-1 and TRBJ1-5; D possibly corresponds to TRBD1 (5 bases). There are 17 residues in the CDR3. Trimming took 2 bases from V and 0 from J, leaving 14 bases between them. Germline lookup yields CDR1 MNHNS and CDR2 SASEGT. CDR3 protein: CASSELDSHYSNQPQHF. The CDR3 coding sequence is TGTGCCAGCAGTGAACTTGACAGCCATTATAGCAATCAGCCCCAGCATTTT.

V gene TRBV5-4 combines with J gene TRBJ2-2, with 9 bases aligning to TRBD2. The CDR3 contains 16 residues. From germline, CDR1 is SGHNT and CDR2 YYREEE (reference sequence). V shed 2 bases, J shed 3 bases, and the junction held 5 bases outside the gene matches. CDR3 amino acids: CASSFPGLADTGELFF. CDR3 sequence (DNA): TGTGCCAGCAGCTTCCCGGGACTAGCTGACACCGGGGAGCTGTTTTTT.

The gene calls are TRBV6-5 and TRBJ1-5; D gene uncertain. Trimming removed 6 bases from V and 5 bases from J, with 17 bases in between. CDR1 MNHEY and CDR2 SVGAGI come from the germline V gene. The CDR3 has 15 residues. The CDR3 loop is CASRLGLYSDQPQHF. The CDR3 coding sequence is TGTGCCAGCAGACTGGGCCTCTATTCGGATCAGCCCCAGCATTTT.

This CDR3 is CASKREDEQFF. DNA of the CDR3: TGTGCCAGCAAACGGGAGGATGAGCAGTTCTTC. The V gene is TRBV12-3 or TRBV12-4, the J gene TRBJ2-1; the match to TRBD2 covers 7 bases. The junction had 2 bases not matched to a gene; V was cut back by 7 bases and J by 8 bases. The CDR3 has 11 residues.